This record concerns one T cell receptor beta chain sequence. V dropped 0 bases and J dropped 5; count of bases not matched to a gene: 3. The CDR3 extends over 15 amino acids. Germline V gives CDR1 SGDLS, CDR2 YYNGEE. The repertoire was sequenced with immunoSEQ multiplex PCR; TCRdb's copy has only in-frame clones and lacks some. The repertoire holds over 95,000 clones, with under 95% as singletons. These data are taken from a study of T cells after somatic rescue of genetic block. Material: peripheral blood mononuclear cells (PBMCs). This clonotype was obtained from a woman between 18 and 29 years old. The chain joins TRBV9 to TRBJ2-7; 12 nucleotides line up with TRBD1. The CDR3 sequence is CASSVDGTGGNEQYF. The CDR3, as DNA: TGTGCCAGCAGCGTAGATGGGACAGGGGGCAACGAGCAGTACTTC. Full variable domain (missing parts from reference TRBV9 and TRBJ2-7): DSGVTQTPKHLITATGQRVTLRCSPRSGDLSVYWYQQSLDQGLQFLIQYYNGEERAKGNILERFSAQQFPDLHSELNLSSLELGDSALYFCASSVDGTGGNEQYFGPGTRLTVT.